This TCR beta chain was captured by sequencing in a study of control samples from healthy donors and cancer patients. TCRdb's table, derived via immunoSEQ multiplex PCR, lists solely in-frame clones and lacks some. Of about 180,000 clones listed, nearly 90% are singletons. Trimming pared 7 bases from V and 5 bases from J, leaving 8 bases between. CDR3 length: 11 amino acids. Germline-derived CDR1 and CDR2 are MDHEN and SYDVKM. This TCR was recovered from a woman aged 45-59 years in good health. The chain recombines TRBV28 with TRBJ1-1, with D hard to call. Sequencing used blood. The CDR3 spells CASIGGTEAFF. For the CDR3, the DNA is TGTGCCAGCATCGGCGGGACTGAAGCTTTCTTT. The whole variable domain, filled in from reference TRBV28 and TRBJ1-1, reads DVKVTQSSRYLVKRTGEKVFLECVQDMDHENMFWYRQDPGLGLRLIYFSYDVKMKEKGDIPEGYSVSREKKERFSLILESASTNQTSMYLCASIGGTEAFFGQGTRLTVV.